This T cell receptor beta chain was observed in a study of siplizumab effects on memory and regulatory T cells. Profiled with immunoSEQ multiplex PCR; TCRdb holds only in-frame clones, not every one. In the table there are some 52,000 clones, nearly 98% of which are singletons. Material for sequencing was naive CD4+ T cells sorted from blood. The clonotype was recovered from a human donor in good health.

The CDR3 loop is CASSLRSGSRYEQYF. As DNA, the CDR3 is TGTGCCAGCAGCTTACGAAGCGGGAGTCGTTACGAGCAGTACTTC. V is TRBV7-2 and J is TRBJ2-7; TRBD2 aligns across 8 bases. Losses at the gene ends were 2 bases for V and 4 bases for J; bases not matched to a gene: 7. CDR3 length: 15 residues. Germline lookup yields CDR1 SGHTA and CDR2 FQGNSA.